The rows below give T cell receptor beta chains drawn from one sample of a study of shared clonotypes between healthy human individuals. Some clones are missing from TCRdb's copy, which holds only in-frame ones; the method was immunoSEQ multiplex PCR. The repertoire has some 2,000,000 clones, 95% of them found once; the top ten carry around 0.13%. The sequenced material came from naive CD4+ T cells sorted from blood. The receptors were gathered from a man aged 18 to 29 in good health. The CDR3 runs from the conserved cysteine through the conserved F or W. Fields, in order: V gene, J gene, CDR3 protein.

v_call: TRBV2; j_call: TRBJ2-6; cdr3_aa: CASSEALGLSGANVLTF
v_call: TRBV7-2; j_call: TRBJ2-1; cdr3_aa: CASSLDASYNEQFF
v_call: TRBV7-9; j_call: TRBJ2-1; cdr3_aa: CASSLVGPDYNEQFF
v_call: TRBV5-4; j_call: TRBJ2-2; cdr3_aa: CASNEISGALNTGELFF
v_call: TRBV10-1; j_call: TRBJ2-7; cdr3_aa: CASSESTSGHYEQYF
v_call: TRBV7-7; j_call: TRBJ2-1; cdr3_aa: CASSLGMTSGSSYNEQFF
v_call: TRBV19; j_call: TRBJ1-2; cdr3_aa: CASRAGTDIYGYTF
v_call: TRBV28; j_call: TRBJ1-5; cdr3_aa: CASSTGDGSNQPQHF
v_call: TRBV10-3; j_call: TRBJ2-7; cdr3_aa: CATLGTLPEQYF
v_call: TRBV18; j_call: TRBJ2-3; cdr3_aa: CASSPVQGADTQYF
v_call: TRBV28; j_call: TRBJ1-1; cdr3_aa: CASSNKLAPEAFF
v_call: TRBV6-5; j_call: TRBJ1-4; cdr3_aa: CASTRGPNEKLFF
v_call: TRBV29-1; j_call: TRBJ2-7; cdr3_aa: CSAFHNYEQYF
v_call: TRBV4-1; j_call: TRBJ2-4; cdr3_aa: CASSQGLAGILAKNIQYF
v_call: TRBV28; j_call: TRBJ1-4; cdr3_aa: CASSRDREGTNEKLFF
v_call: TRBV5-1; j_call: TRBJ2-5; cdr3_aa: CASSLNRDQETQYF
v_call: TRBV5-6; j_call: TRBJ2-2; cdr3_aa: CASSSEFGSRASPGELFF
v_call: TRBV6-1; j_call: TRBJ1-1; cdr3_aa: CASSAIGQGNTEAFF